Presented here are 2 T cell receptor beta chains from one specimen sequenced in a study of blood T cell repertoires in COVID-19. Produced via immunoSEQ multiplex PCR; TCRdb's table is partial and in-frame only. The sample lists 250,000 to 350,000 clones; 89% were seen once. The sequenced material came from peripheral blood. The receptors here all came from a woman aged 35 to 49 who had recovered from COVID-19.

This clone was recorded only once. This chain connects TRBV7-9 to TRBJ2-2; 9 bases map to TRBD2. V lost 5 bases, J lost 8 bases, and 9 bases stayed unmatched. CDR3 length: 15 amino acids. Germline CDR1 reads SEHNR; CDR2 reads FQNEAQ (reference sequence). CDR3: CASSEVAGVVGELFF. The CDR3 DNA sequence: TGTGCCAGCAGCGAAGTAGCGGGAGTGGTAGGGGAGCTGTTTTTT.

This clone was found a few times. The gene calls are TRBV5-5 and TRBJ2-1; 12 nucleotides line up with TRBD2. The V gene end was trimmed by 4 bases and the J gene end by 8 bases; junction bases not matched to a gene: 13. The CDR3 is made up of 17 amino acids. Germline CDR1 SGHKS, CDR2 YYEKEE (reference sequence). The chain's CDR3 is CASSKTTSGRSFYEQFF. CDR3 DNA: TGTGCCAGCAGCAAAACGACTAGCGGGAGATCGTTTTATGAGCAGTTCTTC.